This TCR beta chain was sequenced for a study of T cells in localized non-small cell lung cancer. V was cut by 5 bases and J by 3 bases, with 10 bases left in between. This CDR3 region has 13 residues. Germline CDR1 is SGHAT and CDR2 is FQNNGV. Comment on this clone: Its cognate antigen is unknown.

The study's findings and limits: Tumor trailed uninvolved adjacent lung in T cell clonality, which peaked there. Sequence data derive from only one tumor region, so heterogeneity remains possible. A raised T cell density in blood coincided with lengthier overall survival.

Clones were sequenced by immunoSEQ multiplex PCR, and TCRdb holds only the in-frame ones, with some missing. The data hold 75,000 to 80,000 clones, with 88% observed a single time. Sequencing was performed on peripheral blood, taken before any cancer treatment. V is TRBV11-2 and J is TRBJ1-1, with a weak D call TRBD1 (5 bases). The receptor was isolated from a woman aged 35 to 69 with stage I squamous cell lung carcinoma. The CDR3: CASSPGWDTEAFF. The CDR3 nucleotides read TGTGCCAGCAGCCCAGGGTGGGACACTGAAGCTTTCTTT.